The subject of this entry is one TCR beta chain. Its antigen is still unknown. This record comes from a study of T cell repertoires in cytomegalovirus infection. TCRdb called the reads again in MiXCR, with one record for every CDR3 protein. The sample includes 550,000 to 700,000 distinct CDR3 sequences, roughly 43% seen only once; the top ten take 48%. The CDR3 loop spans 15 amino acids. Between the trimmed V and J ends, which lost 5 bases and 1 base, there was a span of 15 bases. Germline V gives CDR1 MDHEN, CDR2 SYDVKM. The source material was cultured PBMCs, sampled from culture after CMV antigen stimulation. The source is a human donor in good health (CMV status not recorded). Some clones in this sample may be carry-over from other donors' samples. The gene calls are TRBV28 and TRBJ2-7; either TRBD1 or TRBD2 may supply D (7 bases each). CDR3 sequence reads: CASSPGGGSSYEQYF. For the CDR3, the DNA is TGTGCCAGCAGTCCAGGGGGGGGGTCGTCCTACGAGCAGTACTTC.